These 21 T cell receptor beta chains came from one sample sequenced in a study of cytomegalovirus exposure and HLA in healthy donors. A multiplex PCR was run with 60 Vbeta primers and 13 Jbeta primers. The data were produced by immunoSEQ multiplex PCR, yet TCRdb's version contains in-frame clones alone and is incomplete. The table shows fewer than 250,000 clones, with 70% to 80% occurring only once. The source material was PBMCs. The receptors originated from a woman aged 50 to 60 in good health and CMV-seronegative.

This clone has only one observation. This chain links TRBV7-2 with TRBJ2-5; 8 bases line up with TRBD1. Per the germline V gene, CDR1 is SGHTA and CDR2 is FQGNSA. Trimming cost V 6 bases and J 3 bases; bases outside gene matches: 3. This CDR3 has 13 residues. CDR3 sequence (DNA): TGTGCCAGCAGACTGACAGGGGAAGAGACCCAGTACTTC. Amino acids: CASRLTGEETQYF.

This clone was seen a single time. The V call is TRBV13, the J call TRBJ1-2; 12 nucleotides align to TRBD1. Germline lookup yields CDR1 PRHDT and CDR2 FYEKMQ (reference sequence). The CDR3 consists of 15 residues. V lost 3 bases and J lost 6; bases outside the gene matches: 5. The CDR3 loop reads CASSLGTGGVHGYTF. The CDR3 nucleotides read TGTGCCAGCAGCTTGGGGACAGGGGGCGTACATGGCTACACCTTC.

The chain is built from TRBV5-6 and TRBJ2-3, with D perhaps matching TRBD1 (5 bases). The ends were cut back, 2 bases at V and 1 base at J, with 11 bases in the middle. Per germline, CDR1 SGHDT and CDR2 YYEEEE. This CDR3 is built from 15 residues. The CDR3 DNA is TGTGCCAGCAGCTTAAGGGGCGGACGCACAGATACGCAGTATTTT. It codes for CASSLRGGRTDTQYF.

This chain connects TRBV29-1 to TRBJ1-2, with D perhaps TRBD1 (5 bases). The CDR3 is 12 residues long. CDR1 is SQVTM and CDR2 is ANQGSEA in the germline V gene. V dropped 7 bases and J dropped 2 bases, with 11 bases sitting between them. This CDR3 reads CSGETGNYGYTF. For the CDR3, the DNA is TGCAGCGGGGAAACAGGAAACTATGGCTACACCTTC. Supplemented by reference TRBV29-1 and TRBJ1-2, the full variable domain reads SAVISQKPSRDICQRGTSLTIQCQVDSQVTMMFWYRQQPGQSLTLIATANQGSEATYESGFVIDKFPISRPNLTFSTLTVSNMSPEDSSIYLCSGETGNYGYTFGSGTRLTVV.

This rearrangement joins TRBV5-1 to TRBJ2-1; possible D gene TRBD2, 6 bases. The V gene's germline CDR1 is SGHRS and CDR2 YFSETQ. The V and J ends lost 2 bases and 7 bases respectively, with 10 bases between them. This CDR3 has 13 amino acids. In nucleotides, the CDR3 is TGCGCCAGCAGCTTCGATCGGGGGAATGAGCAGTTCTTC. Residues: CASSFDRGNEQFF.

CDR3 residues: CASTLQGTDNEQFF. The CDR3 DNA follows: TGTGCCAGTACTCTACAGGGGACGGACAATGAGCAGTTCTTC. The chain is built from TRBV19 and TRBJ2-1, with TRBD1 identical over 7 bases. The CDR3 runs 14 residues. Trimming took 7 bases from V and 5 from J; bases not matched to a gene: 8. CDR1 and CDR2 from the germline V gene are LNHDA and SQIVND (reference sequence).

The rearrangement uses TRBV28 and TRBJ1-2; 7 nucleotides agree with TRBD1. The J segment lost 4 bases and the V segment lost 4 bases, leaving 12 bases of the junction unmatched. This CDR3 contains 16 residues. The germline gives CDR1 MDHEN, CDR2 SYDVKM. CDR3 sequence (DNA): TGTGCCAGCAGTTCCTTAGAACTGACAGGGCCCTATGGCTACACCTTC. Amino acids: CASSSLELTGPYGYTF.

The chain is built from TRBV9 and TRBJ1-3; D ambiguous. In germline, CDR1 is SGDLS, CDR2 YYNGEE. V lost 3 bases and J lost 2, with 6 bases in between. CDR3 length equals 13 residues. Here the CDR3 reads CASSAGTGNTIYF. The CDR3 coding sequence is TGTGCCAGCAGCGCGGGGACTGGAAACACCATATATTTT.

J is TRBJ1-5 and V is TRBV6-6; D might be TRBD1 (5 bases). The CDR3 loop spans 16 amino acids. Trimming took off 2 bases at V and 6 bases at J, with 17 bases between the two ends. Germline CDR1 is MNHNY and CDR2 is SVGAGI (reference sequence). CDR3 sequence reads: CASSYPPGVNSQPQHF. DNA of the CDR3: TGTGCCAGCAGTTACCCACCGGGGGTTAATAGTCAGCCCCAGCATTTT.

This rearrangement joins TRBV29-1 to TRBJ1-2; tentative D call: TRBD1 (5 bases). The CDR3 is 13 amino acids. From germline, CDR1 is SQVTM and CDR2 ANQGSEA. V was clipped by 2 bases and J by 4 bases, with 11 bases between them. CDR3 nucleotide sequence: TGCAGCGTTGAAATTCCGGGGGGCTATGGCTACACCTTC. Its protein is CSVEIPGGYGYTF.

The chain joins TRBV25-1 to TRBJ1-6; tentative D call: TRBD1 (6 bases). Germline V gene sequence: CDR1 MGHDK, CDR2 SYGVNS. Trimming stripped 7 bases from V and 7 bases from J, with 11 bases between. The CDR3 is made up of 13 amino acids. CDR3 in amino acids: CASNSQGNSPLHF. Written as DNA, the CDR3 is TGTGCCAGCAATAGTCAGGGGAATTCACCCCTCCACTTT.

The rearrangement links TRBV29-1 to TRBJ2-1, with TRBD2 matching 7 bases. The V gene's germline CDR1 is SQVTM and CDR2 ANQGSEA. The V and J ends lost 8 bases and 6 bases, in that order; junction bases with no gene match: 7. This CDR3 is 12 amino acids long. CDR3 DNA sequence: TGCAGCTCGGGAGGAGGATTCAATGAGCAGTTCTTC. Translating it yields CSSGGGFNEQFF.

A single count supports this clone. The V and J genes are TRBV25-1 and TRBJ1-1; D gene ambiguous. The CDR3 covers 14 residues. V was clipped by 2 bases and J by 4 bases, with 11 bases between them. CDR1 is MGHDK, CDR2 SYGVNS, per germline. CDR3 protein: CASSEIDRGTEAFF. The CDR3 bases are TGTGCCAGCAGTGAAATCGACCGAGGCACTGAAGCTTTCTTT.

Only a few counts were recorded for this clone. The chain couples TRBV27 to TRBJ2-5; 9 bases match TRBD1. The CDR3 sequence is 16 residues long. CDR1 MNHEY and CDR2 SMNVEV come from the germline V gene (reference sequence). V shed 2 bases and J 5 bases; nucleotides not matched to a gene: 9. The CDR3 is CASSLLGTGRVETQYF. The CDR3 DNA follows: TGTGCCAGCAGTTTACTCGGGACAGGGAGGGTCGAGACCCAGTACTTC.

The CDR3 DNA sequence: TGTGCCAGCAGTGTACGGGTTGGATGGTCCTACGAGCAGTACTTC. This sequence encodes CASSVRVGWSYEQYF. V and J are TRBV27 and TRBJ2-7, with D unclear. Trimming stripped 5 bases from V and 1 base from J, with 15 bases between. This CDR3 is built from 15 residues. The germline V gene encodes CDR1 MNHEY and CDR2 SMNVEV (reference sequence).

Only one count was recorded for this clone. The rearrangement uses TRBV5-4 and TRBJ1-1, with 11 bases matching TRBD1. Germline V gene sequence: CDR1 SGHNT, CDR2 YYREEE (reference sequence). CDR3 size: 16 residues. V dropped 4 bases and J dropped 0; count of bases not matched to a gene: 5. The CDR3 DNA sequence: TGTGCCAGCAGCGGCCGGGACAGGGGGATGAACACTGAAGCTTTCTTT. Protein: CASSGRDRGMNTEAFF.

This chain uses TRBV4-3 with TRBJ2-1, with 8 bases that match TRBD2. Looked up from germline, CDR1 is LGHNA and CDR2 is YSLEER. V was pared by 1 base and J by 12 bases, with 11 bases of the junction left unmatched. The CDR3 totals 15 residues. The CDR3 sequence: CASSQAIGLALWQFF. The CDR3 nucleotides read TGCGCCAGCAGCCAAGCCATCGGACTAGCCCTTTGGCAGTTCTTC.

This clone was recorded once. The rearrangement joins TRBV5-1 to TRBJ2-5; the D gene is possibly TRBD2 (6 bases). This CDR3 is built from 14 residues. Trimming removed 4 bases at V and 5 bases at J, with 15 bases between. Germline loops: CDR1 SGHRS, CDR2 YFSETQ. The CDR3 nucleotides read TGCGCCAGCAGCCCTTCGGGCGGGGTGGAGACCCAGTACTTC. The encoded protein is CASSPSGGVETQYF.

V and J are TRBV18 and TRBJ1-1; 12 bases map to TRBD1. Per germline, CDR1 KGHSH and CDR2 LQKENI. There are 18 residues in the CDR3. J was trimmed by 1 base and V by 0 bases; bases with no gene match: 6. CDR3 DNA sequence: TGTGCCAGCTCACCACCGGGACAGGGGGCTCCTTCGAACACTGAAGCTTTCTTT. This encodes CASSPPGQGAPSNTEAFF.

The chain joins TRBV30 to TRBJ2-7; D is possibly TRBD2 (6 bases). The germline gives CDR1 GTSNPN, CDR2 SVGIG (reference sequence). V gave up 0 bases and J gave up 2 bases, with 20 bases separating them. The CDR3 loop spans 17 amino acids. The CDR3 DNA reads as TGTGCCTGGAGTGTAGGCTGCTTGTGGAGGGCCGCCTACGAGCAGTACTTC. It translates to CAWSVGCLWRAAYEQYF.

This rearrangement joins TRBV19 to TRBJ1-2, with 7 bases that match TRBD1. The CDR3 loop spans 15 amino acids. The germline gives CDR1 LNHDA, CDR2 SQIVND (reference sequence). Unmatched junction bases numbered 16, after V lost 9 bases and J lost 6 bases. DNA for the CDR3: TGTGCCAGCACCAGGGGGTTCCGCGGATTTGATGGCTACACCTTC. Its protein product is CASTRGFRGFDGYTF. The full variable domain, in which reference TRBV19 and TRBJ1-2 provide the parts outside the CDR3, is DGGITQSPKYLFRKEGQNVTLSCEQNLNHDAMYWYRQDPGQGLRLIYYSQIVNDFQKGDIAEGYSVSREKKESFPLTVTSAQKNPTAFYLCASTRGFRGFDGYTFGSGTRLTVV.